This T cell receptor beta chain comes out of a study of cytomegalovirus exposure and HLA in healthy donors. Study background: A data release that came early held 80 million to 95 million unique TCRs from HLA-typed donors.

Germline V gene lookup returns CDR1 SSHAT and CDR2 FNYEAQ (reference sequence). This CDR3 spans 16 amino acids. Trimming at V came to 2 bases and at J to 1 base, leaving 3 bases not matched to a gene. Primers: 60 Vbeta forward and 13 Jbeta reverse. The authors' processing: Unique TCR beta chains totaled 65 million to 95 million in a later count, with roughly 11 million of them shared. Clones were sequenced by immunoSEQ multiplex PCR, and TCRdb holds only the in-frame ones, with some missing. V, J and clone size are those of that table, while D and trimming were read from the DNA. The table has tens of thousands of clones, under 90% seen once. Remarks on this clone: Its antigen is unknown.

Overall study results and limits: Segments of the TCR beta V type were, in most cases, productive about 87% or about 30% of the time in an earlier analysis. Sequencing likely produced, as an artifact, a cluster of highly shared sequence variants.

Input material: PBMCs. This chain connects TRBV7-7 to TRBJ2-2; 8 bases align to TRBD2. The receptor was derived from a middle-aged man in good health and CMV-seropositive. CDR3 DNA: TGTGCCAGCAGCTTACAGGCGGGAGGGAACACCGGGGAGCTGTTTTTT. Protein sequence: CASSLQAGGNTGELFF.